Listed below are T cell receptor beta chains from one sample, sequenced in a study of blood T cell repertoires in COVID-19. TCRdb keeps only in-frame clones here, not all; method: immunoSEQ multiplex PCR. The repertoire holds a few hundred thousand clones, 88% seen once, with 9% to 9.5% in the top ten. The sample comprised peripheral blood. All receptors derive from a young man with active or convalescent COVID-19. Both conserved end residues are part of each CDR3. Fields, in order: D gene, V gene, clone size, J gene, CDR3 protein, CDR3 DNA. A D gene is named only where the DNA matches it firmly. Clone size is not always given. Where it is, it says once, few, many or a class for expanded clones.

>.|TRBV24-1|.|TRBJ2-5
CATSDSGAQETQYF
TGTGCCACCAGTGATTCAGGGGCCCAAGAGACCCAGTACTTC
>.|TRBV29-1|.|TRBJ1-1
CSVAGATEAFF
TGCAGCGTTGCAGGGGCCACTGAAGCTTTCTTT
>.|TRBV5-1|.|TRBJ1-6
CASSFEEIYNSPLHF
TGCGCCAGCAGCTTCGAGGAGATCTATAATTCACCCCTCCACTTT
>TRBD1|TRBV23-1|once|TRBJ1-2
CASSQSRGQGNYGYTF
TGCGCCAGCAGTCAATCGCGGGGACAGGGGAACTATGGCTACACCTTC
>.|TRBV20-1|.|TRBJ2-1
CSASPGVRSGNNEQFF
TGCAGTGCTAGTCCCGGGGTTCGGTCGGGGAACAATGAGCAGTTCTTC
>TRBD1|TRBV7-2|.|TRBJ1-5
CASSPGQGGPGRRDQPQHF
TGTGCCAGCAGCCCGGGACAGGGAGGACCCGGCCGGAGGGATCAGCCCCAGCATTTT
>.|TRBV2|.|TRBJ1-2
CASSEAWAQDYGYTF
TGTGCCAGCAGTGAAGCTTGGGCGCAGGACTATGGCTACACCTTC
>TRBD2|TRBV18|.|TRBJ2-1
CASSLLAGGLDEQFF
TGTGCCAGCTCACTCCTAGCGGGGGGGCTCGATGAGCAGTTCTTC
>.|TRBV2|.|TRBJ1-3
CASSEETGPLNTIYF
TGTGCCAGCAGTGAAGAGACAGGACCCTTAAACACCATATATTTT
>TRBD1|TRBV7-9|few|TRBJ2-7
CASSLVDRGLYEQYF
TGTGCCAGCAGCTTAGTTGACAGGGGGCTATACGAGCAGTACTTC
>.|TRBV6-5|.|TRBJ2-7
CASSYGLSYEQYF
TGTGCCAGCAGTTATGGCCTCTCCTACGAGCAGTACTTC
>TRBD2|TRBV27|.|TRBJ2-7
CASSRRLAGGLTYEQYF
TGTGCCAGCAGCCGACGACTAGCGGGGGGCCTAACCTACGAGCAGTACTTC
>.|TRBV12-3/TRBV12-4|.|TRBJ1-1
CASSFTVNTEAFF
TGTGCCAGCAGTTTTACAGTGAACACTGAAGCTTTCTTT
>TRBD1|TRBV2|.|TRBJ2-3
CASSDRRDRDTDTQYF
TGTGCCAGCAGTGATAGGCGGGACAGGGACACAGATACGCAGTATTTT
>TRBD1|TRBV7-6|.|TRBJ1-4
CASSTLGQGNEKLFF
TGTGCCAGCAGCACCTTGGGACAGGGGAATGAAAAACTGTTTTTT
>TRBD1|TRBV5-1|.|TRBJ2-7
CASSLQGLEQYF
TGCGCCAGCAGCTTACAGGGGCTCGAGCAGTACTTC
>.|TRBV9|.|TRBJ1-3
CASSKRAEAPSGNTIYF
TGTGCCAGCAGCAAGAGGGCGGAGGCCCCCTCTGGAAACACCATATATTTT
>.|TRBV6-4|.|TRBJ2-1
CASSRTAGADNEQFF
TGTGCCAGCAGTCGGACGGCGGGGGCGGACAATGAGCAGTTCTTC
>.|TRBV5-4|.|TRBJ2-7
CASSLWDTGYEQYF
TGTGCCAGCAGCTTGTGGGACACAGGTTACGAGCAGTACTTC
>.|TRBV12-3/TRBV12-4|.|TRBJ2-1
CASSPGNEQFF
TGTGCCAGCAGTCCGGGGAATGAGCAGTTCTTC
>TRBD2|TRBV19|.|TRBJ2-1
CASSIPRGGSNEQFF
TGTGCCAGTAGTATCCCGCGGGGGGGCTCCAATGAGCAGTTCTTC
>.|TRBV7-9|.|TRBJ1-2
CASSLLRDYYGYTF
TGTGCCAGCAGCTTACTTAGAGATTACTATGGCTACACCTTC
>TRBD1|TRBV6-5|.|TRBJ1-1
CASSYGTGEAFF
TGTGCCAGCAGTTACGGGACAGGGGAAGCTTTCTTT
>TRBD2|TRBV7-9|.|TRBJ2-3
CASSSSGVAGGSDTQYF
TGTGCCAGCAGCAGCTCAGGAGTAGCGGGGGGCTCGGATACGCAGTATTTT